This TCR beta chain appears in the sequencing data of a study of beta chain features in type 1 diabetes. V lost 0 bases, J lost 8 bases, and 13 bases lay in between. The CDR3 extends over 15 amino acids. CDR1 is MNHEY, CDR2 SVGAGI, per germline. Comments on this clone: Its antigen is currently unknown.

Sequenced material consisted of expressed TCRB transcripts (all of the isolated RNA was reverse transcribed). Profiling relied on immunoSEQ multiplex PCR, and the TCRdb table lists in-frame clones only, not all of them. This table has about 650,000 clones, around 12% appearing once. The authors sorted CD4+ naive, central memory, regulatory and stem cell-like memory cells via CD45RO/CCR7/CD25/CD127/CD95/CD27. Whole-study results and caveats: A moderate, significant TCRB CDR3 shortening appeared in type 1 diabetes across four CD4+ subsets.

What was sequenced was naive CD4+ T cells from blood. This receptor was taken from a man aged 25 to 40 with type 1 diabetes. The rearrangement links TRBV6-5 to TRBJ1-4; TRBD1 is a possible D gene (5 bases). This CDR3 is CASSYSSRADEKLFF. The CDR3 bases are TGTGCCAGCAGTTACTCGAGCAGGGCTGACGAAAAACTGTTTTTT.